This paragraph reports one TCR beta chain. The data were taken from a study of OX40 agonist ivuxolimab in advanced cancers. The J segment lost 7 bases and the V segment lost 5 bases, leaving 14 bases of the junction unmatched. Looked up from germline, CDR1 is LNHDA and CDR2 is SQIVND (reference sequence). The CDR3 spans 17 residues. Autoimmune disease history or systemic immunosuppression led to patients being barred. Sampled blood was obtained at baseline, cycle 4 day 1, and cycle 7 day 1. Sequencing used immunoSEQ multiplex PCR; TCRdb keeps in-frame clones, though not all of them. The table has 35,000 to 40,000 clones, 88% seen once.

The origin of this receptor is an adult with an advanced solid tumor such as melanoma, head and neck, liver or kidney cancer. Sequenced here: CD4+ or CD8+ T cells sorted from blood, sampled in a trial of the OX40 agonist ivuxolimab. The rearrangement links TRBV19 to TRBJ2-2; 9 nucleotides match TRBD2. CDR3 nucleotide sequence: TGTGCCAGTAGTTCCGTCCCGGGACTAGCAGGCGGCGGGGAGCTGTTTTTT. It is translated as CASSSVPGLAGGGELFF.